Presented here are 5 T cell receptor beta chains from one specimen sequenced in a study of shared clonotypes between healthy human individuals. Measured with immunoSEQ multiplex PCR; TCRdb has only the in-frame clones, and not every one. This table holds nearly 1 million clones, around 80% found once. The sequencing input was memory CD4+ T cells sorted from blood. Described subset: CD45RA-negative fraction. The receptors shown here come from a man in his late teens or twenties in good health.

A few counts support this clone. This chain joins TRBV10-1 and TRBJ2-6; tentative D call: TRBD1 (6 bases). The CDR3 contains 17 residues. Germline V lookup: CDR1 WNHNN, CDR2 SYGVQD (reference sequence). The V and J ends lost 6 bases and 7 bases respectively, with 22 bases between them. The CDR3 nucleotides are TGCGCCAGCAGGAGACCGGGACAACCCTTCGTCGCCAACGTCCTGACTTTC. This encodes CASRRPGQPFVANVLTF.

This sequence joins TRBV21-1 and TRBJ1-5; the D call of TRBD1 is as the table states it, not checked on the DNA. TRBV21-1 is assigned pseudogene status. CDR3 length: 15 residues. CDR3 sequence (DNA): TGTGCCAGCAGCAACCCCCCAGGGCACAATCAGCCCCAGCATTTT. It encodes CASSNPPGHNQPQHF.

The J gene is TRBJ2-7, the V gene TRBV19; D could derive from TRBD1 or TRBD2 (5 bases each). The CDR3 loop spans 13 amino acids. V was clipped by 10 bases and J by 8 bases, with 21 bases between them. From germline, CDR1 is LNHDA and CDR2 SQIVND (reference sequence). Here the CDR3 DNA reads TGTGCCACAAGTGAAACGGGACCGTCGCAGCAGTACTTC. Protein: CATSETGPSQQYF.

V gene TRBV19 combines with J gene TRBJ2-1, with 7 bases identical to TRBD2. V gave up 3 bases and J gave up 4 bases; unmatched junction bases: 9. The CDR3 covers 16 residues. Germline V gene lookup returns CDR1 LNHDA and CDR2 SQIVND (reference sequence). The CDR3 nucleotides are TGTGCCAGTAGTATGCAACTAGCGTGGATATACAATGAGCAGTTCTTC. Translation: CASSMQLAWIYNEQFF.

This clone was seen a few times. The chain is built from TRBV28 and TRBJ1-2, with D unresolved. CDR3 length: 13 amino acids. In germline, CDR1 is MDHEN, CDR2 SYDVKM. The germline V and J ends were trimmed by 8 bases and 3 bases, with 13 bases remaining between them. The CDR3 region has the DNA TGTGCCAGCTCGGAGGGCCGCTACTATGGCTACACCTTC. Its protein is CASSEGRYYGYTF.